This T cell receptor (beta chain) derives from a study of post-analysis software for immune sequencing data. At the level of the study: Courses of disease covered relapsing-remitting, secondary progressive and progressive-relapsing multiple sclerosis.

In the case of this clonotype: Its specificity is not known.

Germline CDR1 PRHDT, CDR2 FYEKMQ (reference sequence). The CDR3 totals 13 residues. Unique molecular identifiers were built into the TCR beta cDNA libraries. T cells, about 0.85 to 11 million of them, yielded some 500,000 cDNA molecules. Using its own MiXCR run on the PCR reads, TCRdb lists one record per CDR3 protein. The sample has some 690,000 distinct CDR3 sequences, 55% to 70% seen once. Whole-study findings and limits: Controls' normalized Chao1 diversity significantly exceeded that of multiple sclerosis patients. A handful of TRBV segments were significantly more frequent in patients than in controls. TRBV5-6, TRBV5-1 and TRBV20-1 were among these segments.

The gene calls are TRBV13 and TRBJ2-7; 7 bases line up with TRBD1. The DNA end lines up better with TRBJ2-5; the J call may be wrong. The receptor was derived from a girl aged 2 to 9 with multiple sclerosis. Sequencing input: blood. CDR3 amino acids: CASSLEAGGTQYF. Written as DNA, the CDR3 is TGTGCCAGCAGCTTAGAGGCAGGGGGGACCCAGTACTTC.